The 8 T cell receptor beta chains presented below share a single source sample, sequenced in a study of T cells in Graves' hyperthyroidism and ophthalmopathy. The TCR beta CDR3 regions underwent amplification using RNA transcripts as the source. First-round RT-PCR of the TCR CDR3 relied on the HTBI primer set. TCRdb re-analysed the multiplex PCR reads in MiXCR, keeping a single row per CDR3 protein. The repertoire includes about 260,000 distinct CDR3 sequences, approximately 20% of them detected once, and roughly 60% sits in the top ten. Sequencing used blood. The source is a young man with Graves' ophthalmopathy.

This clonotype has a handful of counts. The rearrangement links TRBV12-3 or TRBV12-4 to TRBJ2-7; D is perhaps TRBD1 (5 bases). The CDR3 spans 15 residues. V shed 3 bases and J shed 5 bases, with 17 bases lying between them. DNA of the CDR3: TGTGCCAGCAGTTTGGCACGGCGGTGGGGCAACGAGCAGTACTTC. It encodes CASSLARRWGNEQYF.

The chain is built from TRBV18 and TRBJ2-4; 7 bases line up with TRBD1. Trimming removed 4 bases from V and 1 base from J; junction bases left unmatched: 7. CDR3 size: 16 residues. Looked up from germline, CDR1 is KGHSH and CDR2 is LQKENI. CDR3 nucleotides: TGTGCCAGCTCACATTCGACAGGGTCGGCCAAAAACATTCAGTACTTC. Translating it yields CASSHSTGSAKNIQYF. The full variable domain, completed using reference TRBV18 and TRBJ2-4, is NAGVMQNPRHLVRRRGQEARLRCSPMKGHSHVYWYRQLPEEGLKFMVYLQKENIIDESGMPKERFSAEFPKEGPSILRIQQVVRGDSAAYFCASSHSTGSAKNIQYFGAGTRLSVL.

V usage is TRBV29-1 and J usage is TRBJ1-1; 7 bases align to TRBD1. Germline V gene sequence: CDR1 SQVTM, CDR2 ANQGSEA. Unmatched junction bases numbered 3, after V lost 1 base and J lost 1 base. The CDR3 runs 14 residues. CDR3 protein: CSVEAGTANTEAFF. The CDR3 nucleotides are TGCAGCGTTGAAGCCGGGACAGCGAACACTGAAGCTTTCTTT.

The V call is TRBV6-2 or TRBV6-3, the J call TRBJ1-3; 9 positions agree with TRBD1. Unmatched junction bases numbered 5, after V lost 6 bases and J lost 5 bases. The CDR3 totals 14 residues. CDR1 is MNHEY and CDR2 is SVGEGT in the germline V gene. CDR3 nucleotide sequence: TGTGCCAGCAGCCGGGACAGGGCCCGAAACACCATATATTTT. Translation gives CASSRDRARNTIYF.

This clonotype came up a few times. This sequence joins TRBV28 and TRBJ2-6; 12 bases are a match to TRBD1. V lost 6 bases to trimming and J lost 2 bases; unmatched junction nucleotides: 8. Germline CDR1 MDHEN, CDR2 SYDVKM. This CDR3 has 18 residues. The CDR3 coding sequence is TGTGCCAGCAGAACTCCGGGACAGGGGGCCACTGGGGCCAACGTCCTGACTTTC. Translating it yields CASRTPGQGATGANVLTF.

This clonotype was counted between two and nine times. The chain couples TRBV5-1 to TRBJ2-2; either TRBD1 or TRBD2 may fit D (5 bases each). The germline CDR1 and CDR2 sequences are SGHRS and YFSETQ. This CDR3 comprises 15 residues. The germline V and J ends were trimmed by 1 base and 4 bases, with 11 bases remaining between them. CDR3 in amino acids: CASSLSGAGTGELFF. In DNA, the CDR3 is TGCGCCAGCAGCTTGTCCGGGGCCGGCACCGGGGAGCTGTTTTTT.

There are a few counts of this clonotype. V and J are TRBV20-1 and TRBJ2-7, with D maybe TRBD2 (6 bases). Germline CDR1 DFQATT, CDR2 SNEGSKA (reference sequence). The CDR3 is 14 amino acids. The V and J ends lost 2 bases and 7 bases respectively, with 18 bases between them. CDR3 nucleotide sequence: TGCAGTGCTAGATGGGGGGAGAACCCGGCGGAGCAGTACTTC. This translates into CSARWGENPAEQYF.

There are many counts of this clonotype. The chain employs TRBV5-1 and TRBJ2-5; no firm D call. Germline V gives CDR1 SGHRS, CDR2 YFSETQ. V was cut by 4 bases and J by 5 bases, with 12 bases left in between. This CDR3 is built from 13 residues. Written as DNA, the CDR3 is TGCGCCAGCAGCCTCTCTAGTGGGGAGACCCAGTACTTC. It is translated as CASSLSSGETQYF.